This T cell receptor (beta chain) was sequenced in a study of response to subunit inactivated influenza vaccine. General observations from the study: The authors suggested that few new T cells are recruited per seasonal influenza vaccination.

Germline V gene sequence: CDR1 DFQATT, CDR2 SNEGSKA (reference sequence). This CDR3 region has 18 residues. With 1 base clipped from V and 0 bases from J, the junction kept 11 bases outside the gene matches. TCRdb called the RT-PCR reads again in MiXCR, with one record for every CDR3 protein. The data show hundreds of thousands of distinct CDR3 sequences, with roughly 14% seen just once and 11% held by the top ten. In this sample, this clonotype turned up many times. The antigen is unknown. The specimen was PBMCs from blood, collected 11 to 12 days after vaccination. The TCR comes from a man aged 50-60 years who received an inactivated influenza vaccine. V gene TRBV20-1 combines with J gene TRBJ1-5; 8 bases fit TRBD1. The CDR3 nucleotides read TGCAGTGCTAGAGTGAGCGGCAGGGGGCGAGGTAGCAATCAGCCCCAGCATTTT. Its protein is CSARVSGRGRGSNQPQHF.